These 20 T cell receptor beta chains share one sample of origin, sequenced in a study of cytomegalovirus exposure and HLA in healthy donors. PCR employed 60 Vbeta and 13 Jbeta primers. Clones were read by immunoSEQ multiplex PCR, and TCRdb kept only the in-frame ones, dropping some. The sample includes over 150,000 clones, 80% to 90% of them seen just once. Sequences were obtained from PBMCs. The receptors originated from a girl under 18 in good health and CMV-seropositive.

V and J are TRBV6-5 and TRBJ1-5; 7 positions agree with TRBD1. Losses at the gene ends were 6 bases for V and 5 bases for J; bases not matched to a gene: 10. CDR1 and CDR2 from the germline V gene are MNHEY and SVGAGI. The CDR3 is 15 amino acids. CDR3 sequence: CASRASRDRYQPQHF. For the CDR3, the DNA is TGTGCCAGCAGGGCGAGTCGGGACAGATATCAGCCCCAGCATTTT.

This clone was seen more than once but under ten times. The CDR3 reads CASSPRGDIRYGYTF. CDR3 nucleotides: TGTGCCAGCAGCCCTCGGGGGGACATTAGGTATGGCTACACCTTC. The J gene is TRBJ1-2, the V gene TRBV5-4, with a tentative D call TRBD1 (6 bases). Trimming left V 4 bases short and J 5 bases short, with 18 bases between. The CDR3 length is 15 residues. Germline CDR1 and CDR2: SGHNT and YYREEE (reference sequence). The entire variable domain, with the rest obtained from reference TRBV5-4 and TRBJ1-2, is as follows: ETGVTQSPTHLIKTRGQQVTLRCSSQSGHNTVSWYQQALGQGPQFIFQYYREEENGRGNFPPRFSGLQFPNYSSELNVNALELDDSALYLCASSPRGDIRYGYTFGSGTRLTVV.

This clone was seen a handful of times. V and J are TRBV19 and TRBJ1-1; D is ambiguous. The V gene's germline CDR1 is LNHDA and CDR2 SQIVND (reference sequence). This CDR3 is built from 14 residues. Trimming pared 6 bases from V and 0 bases from J, leaving 11 bases between. CDR3 in DNA: TGTGCCAGTAGCCAAATCCCCCTGAACACTGAAGCTTTCTTT. Its translation is CASSQIPLNTEAFF.

The chain joins TRBV2 to TRBJ1-2; TRBD1 might be the D (6 bases). The CDR3 covers 14 residues. Per the germline V gene, CDR1 is SNHLY and CDR2 is FYNNEI. The V end lost 6 bases, the J end lost 8 bases, and 19 bases lay between the germline ends. CDR3 nucleotides: TGTGCCAGCAGCCCAAGGAGGGGGGGTTCCGGCTACACCTTC. As protein: CASSPRRGGSGYTF.

The chain's CDR3 is CASSSGTSGGAVDEQFF. The CDR3 coding sequence is TGTGCCAGCAGCTCCGGGACTAGCGGGGGGGCCGTGGATGAGCAGTTCTTC. The chain carries TRBV7-3 and TRBJ2-1; 16 nucleotides match TRBD2. The CDR3 has 17 amino acids. With 4 bases clipped from V and 8 bases from J, the junction kept 8 bases outside the gene matches. Per germline, CDR1 SGHTA and CDR2 FQGTGA.

This chain uses TRBV5-1 with TRBJ1-2, with a weak D call TRBD1 (6 bases). The germline V gene has CDR1 SGHRS and CDR2 YFSETQ. V lost 1 base and J lost 2, with 12 bases in between. The CDR3 is 15 amino acids. This chain's CDR3 is CASSLTGNTNYGYTF. The CDR3 coding sequence is TGCGCCAGCAGCTTGACAGGGAACACAAACTATGGCTACACCTTC.

The rearrangement joins TRBV4-1 to TRBJ1-2; 9 positions match TRBD1. The V segment lost 4 bases and the J segment 4 bases; nucleotides outside the gene matches: 4. The germline gives CDR1 MGHRA, CDR2 YSYEKL. The CDR3 has 14 residues. CDR3 nucleotides: TGCGCCAGCAGCCCCCAGACAGGGGGCTATGGCTACACCTTC. Its translation: CASSPQTGGYGYTF.

The rearrangement uses TRBV5-1 and TRBJ1-4; 7 bases map to TRBD1. CDR1 is SGHRS and CDR2 is YFSETQ in the germline V gene. V gave up 0 bases and J gave up 4 bases; unmatched junction bases: 3. This CDR3 comprises 15 residues. The CDR3 region is CASSLGQGYNEKLFF. CDR3 nucleotide sequence: TGCGCCAGCAGCTTGGGACAGGGATATAATGAAAAACTGTTTTTT.

Only a few counts were recorded for this clone. The gene calls are TRBV11-2 and TRBJ2-3; 9 nucleotides match TRBD1. The CDR3 sequence is 18 residues long. CDR1 SGHAT and CDR2 FQNNGV come from the germline V gene. Trimming took 2 bases from V and 2 from J; bases not matched to a gene: 11. The CDR3 coding sequence is TGTGCCAGCAGCTTACCCACCCTCCGGGACAGGGACACAGATACGCAGTATTTT. Translation: CASSLPTLRDRDTDTQYF.

The gene calls are TRBV5-4 and TRBJ1-2, with a possible D match to TRBD1 (5 bases). The CDR3 has 15 amino acids. Deletions cut 5 bases from V and 3 bases from J, with 17 bases between. CDR1 SGHNT and CDR2 YYREEE come from the germline V gene (reference sequence). Written as DNA, the CDR3 is TGTGCCAGCAGTTATTCCGCGGGGGTTGACTATGGCTACACCTTC. Protein sequence: CASSYSAGVDYGYTF.

The V and J genes are TRBV21-1 and TRBJ1-4. TRBV21-1 is labeled a pseudogene. This CDR3 has 17 amino acids. The CDR3 DNA is TGTGCCAGTAGCGAGAGGCGGGGCAGAGGGCCCCTAAAGAAACTGTTTTTT. It yields the protein CASSERRGRGPLKKLFF.

This clone was found a few times. The V call is TRBV28, the J call TRBJ2-7; a weak D match, TRBD1 (7 bases). V dropped 4 bases and J dropped 2 bases, with 15 bases sitting between them. Germline V gives CDR1 MDHEN, CDR2 SYDVKM. This CDR3 is 15 amino acids long. The CDR3 sequence is CASSSGGTDAYEQYF. CDR3 coding DNA: TGTGCCAGCAGTTCGGGCGGGACAGACGCCTACGAGCAGTACTTC.

This sequence joins TRBV10-3 and TRBJ1-1; TRBD1 matches 8 bases. Germline V gene data show CDR1 as ENHRY and CDR2 as SYGVKD. The trim removed 0 bases at V and 1 base at J, leaving 4 bases unmatched. The CDR3 sequence is 16 residues long. The CDR3 nucleotides are TGTGCCATCAGTGAGTCCCTCGGGACAGGGAACACTGAAGCTTTCTTT. Translation: CAISESLGTGNTEAFF.

The V call is TRBV6-1, the J call TRBJ1-6; D uncertain. CDR3 length equals 14 residues. Trimming shortened V by 3 bases and J by 6 bases, and 9 bases separated the two germline ends. Per germline, CDR1 MNHNS and CDR2 SASEGT. CDR3 in DNA: TGTGCCAGCAGTGAGAGGGCCGGTAATTCACCCCTCCACTTT. Residues: CASSERAGNSPLHF.

The table lists this clone with a few counts. An end of the junction differs from the germline gene, which may be a read error. The chain joins TRBV30 to TRBJ2-1; D remains unclear. CDR3 length equals 12 residues. Germline CDR1 reads GTSNPN; CDR2 reads SVGIG (reference sequence). The CDR3 nucleotides are TGTGCCTGGAGTGCGCCTTACAACGAGCAGTTCTTC. This encodes CAWSAPYNEQFF.

CDR3 sequence: CATSRDRAGPVEQYF. The CDR3 DNA follows: TGTGCCACCAGCAGAGATCGTGCGGGGCCCGTCGAGCAGTACTTC. This sequence joins TRBV15 and TRBJ2-7, with TRBD2 as a possible D gene (6 bases). Germline assignment: CDR1 LNHNV and CDR2 YYDKDF (reference sequence). Trimming took 0 bases from V and 6 from J, leaving 15 bases between them. The CDR3 loop spans 15 amino acids. Based on the CDR3 plus reference TRBV15 and TRBJ2-7, the full variable domain is DAMVIQNPRYQVTQFGKPVTLSCSQTLNHNVMYWYQQKSSQAPKLLFHYYDKDFNNEADTPDNFQSRRPNTSFCFLDIRSPGLGDTAMYLCATSRDRAGPVEQYFGPGTRLTVT.

V usage is TRBV28 and J usage is TRBJ1-4; D remains unclear. The CDR3 totals 14 residues. CDR1 and CDR2 from the germline V gene are MDHEN and SYDVKM. The germline V and J ends were trimmed by 2 bases and 7 bases, with 11 bases remaining between them. The CDR3 region has the DNA TGTGCCAGCAGTTTAATAGAGGGTGGTGAAAAACTGTTTTTT. Its protein product is CASSLIEGGEKLFF. Variable domain in full (rest from reference TRBV28 and TRBJ1-4): DVKVTQSSRYLVKRTGEKVFLECVQDMDHENMFWYRQDPGLGLRLIYFSYDVKMKEKGDIPEGYSVSREKKERFSLILESASTNQTSMYLCASSLIEGGEKLFFGSGTQLSVL.

The CDR3 DNA sequence: TGTGCCAGTCAGGGGTCCCCTGGAAACACCATATATTTT. It translates to CASQGSPGNTIYF. This chain connects TRBV5-4 to TRBJ1-3, with D possibly TRBD1 on 6 matching bases. V lost 8 bases, J lost 2 bases, and 11 bases lay in between. Germline lookup yields CDR1 SGHNT and CDR2 YYREEE (reference sequence). This CDR3 contains 13 residues. The complete variable domain, with remaining parts taken from reference TRBV5-4 and TRBJ1-3, reads ETGVTQSPTHLIKTRGQQVTLRCSSQSGHNTVSWYQQALGQGPQFIFQYYREEENGRGNFPPRFSGLQFPNYSSELNVNALELDDSALYLCASQGSPGNTIYFGEGSWLTVV.

The chain has TRBV11-3 and TRBJ2-6, with 10 bases lining up with TRBD1. Germline CDR1 reads SGHNT; CDR2 reads YENEEA. CDR3 length: 17 residues. V gave up 6 bases and J gave up 2 bases; unmatched junction bases: 7. For the CDR3, the DNA is TGTGCCAGCAGTTTCCGGGACAGGGGACCTGGGGCCAACGTCCTGACTTTC. Translated, it gives CASSFRDRGPGANVLTF. Looking up the rest from reference TRBV11-3 and TRBJ2-6 gives the full variable domain: EAGVVQSPRYKIIEKKQPVAFWCNPISGHNTLYWYLQNLGQGPELLIRYENEEAVDDSQLPKDRFSAERLKGVDSTLKIQPAELGDSAVYLCASSFRDRGPGANVLTFGAGSRLTVL.

The chain joins TRBV29-1 to TRBJ2-7, with D perhaps matching TRBD2 (6 bases). Germline CDR1 SQVTM, CDR2 ANQGSEA. The CDR3 is 15 amino acids. V was trimmed by 2 bases and J by 6 bases, leaving 20 bases between them. The CDR3 loop reads CSVEPREKGMGEQYF. CDR3 in DNA: TGCAGCGTTGAACCCCGGGAGAAGGGGATGGGCGAGCAGTACTTC.